This section outlines one TCR beta chain sequence together with its context. This sample is drawn from a study of blood T cell repertoires in COVID-19. The CDR3 consists of 15 residues. Germline CDR1 and CDR2: MNHEY and SMNVEV (reference sequence). Trimming took off 5 bases at V and 5 bases at J, with 18 bases between the two ends. Per the authors' pipeline: Using reference gene primer amplification, nucleated cell counts were estimated. Measured with immunoSEQ multiplex PCR; TCRdb has only the in-frame clones, and not every one. The V and J calls and clone size come from that table; D and trimming were worked out from the DNA. Of fewer than 350,000 clones in the sample, about 88% are singletons; the top ten hold 2%.

V and J are TRBV27 and TRBJ2-5, with D perhaps TRBD1 (6 bases). The source is a woman aged 55 to 70 in a cohort exposed to, infected with or recovered from COVID-19 (not recorded which). Sequences were obtained from PBMCs or T cells enriched from blood (not recorded which). The CDR3 nucleotides are TGTGCCAGCAGTCCATCAATCAGGGGAAGGGAGACCCAGTACTTC. Protein product: CASSPSIRGRETQYF.